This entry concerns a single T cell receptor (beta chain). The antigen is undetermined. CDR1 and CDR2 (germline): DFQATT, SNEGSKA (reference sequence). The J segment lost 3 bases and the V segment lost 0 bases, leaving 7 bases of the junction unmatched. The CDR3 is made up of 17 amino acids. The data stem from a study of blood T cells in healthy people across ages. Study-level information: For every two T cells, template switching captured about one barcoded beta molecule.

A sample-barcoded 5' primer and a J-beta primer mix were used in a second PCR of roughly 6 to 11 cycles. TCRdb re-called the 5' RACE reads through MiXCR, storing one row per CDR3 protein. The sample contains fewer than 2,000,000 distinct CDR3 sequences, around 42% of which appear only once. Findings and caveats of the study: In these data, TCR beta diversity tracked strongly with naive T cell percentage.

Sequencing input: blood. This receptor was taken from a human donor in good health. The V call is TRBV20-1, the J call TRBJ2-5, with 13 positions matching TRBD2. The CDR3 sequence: CSARETSGGAIEETQYF. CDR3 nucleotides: TGCAGTGCTAGAGAAACTAGCGGGGGGGCAATTGAAGAGACCCAGTACTTC.